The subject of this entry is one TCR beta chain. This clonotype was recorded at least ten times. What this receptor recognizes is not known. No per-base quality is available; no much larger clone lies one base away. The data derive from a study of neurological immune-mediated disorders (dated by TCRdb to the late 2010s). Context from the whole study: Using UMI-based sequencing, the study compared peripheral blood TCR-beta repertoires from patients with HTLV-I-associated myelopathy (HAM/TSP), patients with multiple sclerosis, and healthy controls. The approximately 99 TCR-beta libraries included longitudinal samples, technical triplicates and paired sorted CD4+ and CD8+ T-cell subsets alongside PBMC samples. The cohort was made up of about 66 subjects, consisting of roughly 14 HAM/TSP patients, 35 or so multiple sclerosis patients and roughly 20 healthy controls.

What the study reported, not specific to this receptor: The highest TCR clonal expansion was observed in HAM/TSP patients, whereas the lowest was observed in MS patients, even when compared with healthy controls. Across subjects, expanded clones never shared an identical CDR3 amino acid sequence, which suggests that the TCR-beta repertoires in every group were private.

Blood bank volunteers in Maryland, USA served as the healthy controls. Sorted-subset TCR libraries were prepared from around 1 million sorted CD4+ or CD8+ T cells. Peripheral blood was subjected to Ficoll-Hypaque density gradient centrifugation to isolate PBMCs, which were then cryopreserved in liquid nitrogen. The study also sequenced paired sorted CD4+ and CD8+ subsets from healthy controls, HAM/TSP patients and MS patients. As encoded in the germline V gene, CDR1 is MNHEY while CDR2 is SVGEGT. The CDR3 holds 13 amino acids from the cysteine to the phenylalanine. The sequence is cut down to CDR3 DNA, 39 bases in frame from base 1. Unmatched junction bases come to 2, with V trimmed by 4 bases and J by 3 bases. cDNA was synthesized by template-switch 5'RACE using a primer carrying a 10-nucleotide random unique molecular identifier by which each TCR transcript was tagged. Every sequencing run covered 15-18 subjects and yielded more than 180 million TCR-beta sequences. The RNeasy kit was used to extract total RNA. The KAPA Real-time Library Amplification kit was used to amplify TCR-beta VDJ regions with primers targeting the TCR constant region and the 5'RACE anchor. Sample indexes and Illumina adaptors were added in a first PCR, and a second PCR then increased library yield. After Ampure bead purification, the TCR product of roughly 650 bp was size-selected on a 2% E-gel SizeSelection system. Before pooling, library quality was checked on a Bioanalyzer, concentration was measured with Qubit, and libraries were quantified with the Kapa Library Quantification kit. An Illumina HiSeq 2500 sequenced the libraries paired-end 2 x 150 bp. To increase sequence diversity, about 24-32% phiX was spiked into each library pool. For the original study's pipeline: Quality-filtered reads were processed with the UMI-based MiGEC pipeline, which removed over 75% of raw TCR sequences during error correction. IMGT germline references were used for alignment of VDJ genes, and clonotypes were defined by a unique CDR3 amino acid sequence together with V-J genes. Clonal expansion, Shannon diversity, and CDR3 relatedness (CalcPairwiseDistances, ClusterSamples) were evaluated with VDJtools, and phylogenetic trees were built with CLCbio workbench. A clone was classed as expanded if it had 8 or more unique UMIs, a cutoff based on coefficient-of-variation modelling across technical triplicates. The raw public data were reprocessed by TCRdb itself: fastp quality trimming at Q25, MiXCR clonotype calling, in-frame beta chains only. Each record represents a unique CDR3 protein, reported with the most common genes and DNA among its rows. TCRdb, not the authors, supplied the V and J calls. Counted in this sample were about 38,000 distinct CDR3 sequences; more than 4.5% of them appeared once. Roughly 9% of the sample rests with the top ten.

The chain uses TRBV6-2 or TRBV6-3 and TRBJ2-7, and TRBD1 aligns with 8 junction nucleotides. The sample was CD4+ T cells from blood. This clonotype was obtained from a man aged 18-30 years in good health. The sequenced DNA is TGTGCCAGCAGTTCACAGGGGGGCTACGAGCAGTACTTC. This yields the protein CASSSQGGYEQYF.